The 10 T cell receptor beta chains below were found in one sample sequenced in a study of cytomegalovirus exposure and HLA in healthy donors. Amplification used 60 Vbeta primers and 13 Jbeta primers. The method was immunoSEQ multiplex PCR; TCRdb's version includes in-frame clones alone and lacks a portion of them. Of about 80,000 clones listed, over 75% are singletons. The sequencing input was PBMCs. The receptors were sampled from a human donor in good health.

J is TRBJ2-3 and V is TRBV15, with 9 bases matching TRBD2. The CDR3 has 15 residues. V lost 6 bases and J lost 2; bases outside the gene matches: 6. Per germline, CDR1 LNHNV and CDR2 YYDKDF (reference sequence). Here the CDR3 reads CATSSSGGVTDTQYF. The CDR3 DNA reads as TGTGCCACCAGTAGTAGCGGGGGCGTCACAGATACGCAGTATTTT.

The chain couples TRBV5-4 to TRBJ2-5; 8 bases align to TRBD1. Trimming took 4 bases from V and 1 from J; bases not matched to a gene: 9. CDR1 and CDR2 from the germline V gene are SGHNT and YYREEE (reference sequence). The CDR3 is made up of 16 amino acids. The CDR3 nucleotides read TGTGCCAGCAGCACGTCCGGGACAGGCGTCCAAGAGACCCAGTACTTC. Amino acid sequence: CASSTSGTGVQETQYF.

The V and J genes are TRBV7-8 and TRBJ1-6; 9 bases fit TRBD1. V was pared by 5 bases and J by 8 bases, with 7 bases of the junction left unmatched. Germline-derived CDR1 and CDR2 are SGHVS and FQNEAQ. CDR3 length equals 15 residues. In DNA, the CDR3 is TGTGCCAGCAGCGGTAACAGGGGGCCCTATTCACCCCTCCACTTT. Residues: CASSGNRGPYSPLHF.

V usage is TRBV9 and J usage is TRBJ2-7, with 7 positions matching TRBD2. The CDR3 totals 14 residues. V lost 0 bases, J lost 6 bases, and 6 bases stayed unmatched. Germline CDR1 reads SGDLS; CDR2 reads YYNGEE. The CDR3 nucleotides read TGTGCCAGCAGCGTAGCCGGGGGGAGCGTCGAGCAGTACTTC. This codes for CASSVAGGSVEQYF.

The chain employs TRBV7-9 and TRBJ2-1; 11 bases agree with TRBD2. The V segment lost 1 base and the J segment 7 bases; nucleotides outside the gene matches: 6. CDR1 SEHNR and CDR2 FQNEAQ come from the germline V gene (reference sequence). This CDR3 spans 16 amino acids. In nucleotides, the CDR3 is TGTGCCAGCAGCTTAGTTAGCGGGGGGGCTCGGAATGAGCAGTTCTTC. Translated: CASSLVSGGARNEQFF.

This chain connects TRBV29-1 to TRBJ1-1, with D possibly matching TRBD1 (6 bases). The CDR3 sequence is 15 residues long. Between the trimmed V and J ends, which lost 0 bases and 1 base, there was a span of 12 bases. Germline loops: CDR1 SQVTM, CDR2 ANQGSEA. CDR3 protein: CSVEDMQGRNTEAFF. CDR3 bases: TGCAGCGTTGAAGATATGCAGGGGCGGAACACTGAAGCTTTCTTT.

This chain uses TRBV2 with TRBJ1-5; maybe TRBD1 (5 bases). Germline loops: CDR1 SNHLY, CDR2 FYNNEI. The V and J ends lost 0 bases and 6 bases respectively, with 18 bases between them. The CDR3 has 17 amino acids. DNA for the CDR3: TGTGCCAGCAGTGAAGCGCTTCTAACAGATCAGGGTCAGCCCCAGCATTTT. Amino acid sequence: CASSEALLTDQGQPQHF.

Only a few counts were recorded for this clone. This sequence joins TRBV6-1 and TRBJ1-6; TRBD1 is a possible D gene (6 bases). CDR3 size: 16 residues. The V and J ends lost 4 bases and 9 bases respectively, with 19 bases between them. Germline V gene lookup returns CDR1 MNHNS and CDR2 SASEGT. The CDR3 region is CASSAGTGLWSSPLHF. Written as DNA, the CDR3 is TGTGCCAGCAGTGCGGGAACAGGGTTATGGAGTTCACCCCTCCACTTT.

The chain uses TRBV9 and TRBJ2-1, with TRBD2 matching over 7 bases. The CDR3 length is 14 residues. Unmatched junction bases numbered 3, after V lost 4 bases and J lost 2 bases. Germline-derived CDR1 and CDR2 are SGDLS and YYNGEE. The CDR3 region is CASSLGGAYNEQFF. The CDR3 bases are TGTGCCAGCAGCCTTGGGGGGGCCTACAATGAGCAGTTCTTC.

For the CDR3, the DNA is TGCGCCAGCAGCCCGCACGTGACAGGGGCCTCCTACGAGCAGTACTTC. Its protein is CASSPHVTGASYEQYF. The V and J genes are TRBV5-1 and TRBJ2-7; 8 bases are a match to TRBD1. Germline V lookup: CDR1 SGHRS, CDR2 YFSETQ. The CDR3 consists of 16 residues. The V segment lost 4 bases and the J segment 0 bases; nucleotides outside the gene matches: 9. The whole variable domain, remainder taken from reference TRBV5-1 and TRBJ2-7, is KAGVTQTPRYLIKTRGQQVTLSCSPISGHRSVSWYQQTPGQGLQFLFEYFSETQRNKGNFPGRFSGRQFSNSRSEMNVSTLELGDSALYLCASSPHVTGASYEQYFGPGTRLTVT.